This T cell receptor (beta chain) was found in a study of cytomegalovirus exposure and HLA in healthy donors. Overall study results and limits: Usually a TCR sequence was rare, but some public TCRs were found in many donors. Common viral pathogens were later found to be apparently linked to several of the most significant clusters. Sequences of the TCR beta chain were said to predict the HLA-A and HLA-B alleles of most subjects accurately.

Concerning this clone: Its specificity is not known.

This PCR relied on a set of 60 Vbeta primers and 13 Jbeta primers. Authors' data handling: Counted up in a later analysis, unique TCR beta chains came to some 82 million, with around 10 million shared. Sequencing used immunoSEQ multiplex PCR; TCRdb keeps in-frame clones, though not all of them. Clonal size and the V and J genes are those of that table, whereas D and trimming came from the DNA. The sample contains about 120,000 clones, about 80% of which appear only once. Germline assignment: CDR1 SQVTM and CDR2 ANQGSEA. The junction had 2 bases not matched to a gene; V was cut back by 5 bases and J by 1 base. The CDR3 has 14 residues.

This clonotype was obtained from a human donor in good health. The sample taken for sequencing was PBMCs. The chain carries TRBV29-1 and TRBJ2-2, with 9 bases matching TRBD2. The CDR3 bases are TGCAGCGTTTTAGCGGGGGTGAACACCGGGGAGCTGTTTTTT. Its translation is CSVLAGVNTGELFF.